This T cell receptor beta chain derives from a study of cytomegalovirus exposure and HLA in healthy donors. Study results and limitations: For presence/absence analyses, sequencing depth was assumed to be roughly uniform across donors. The study put under 200 TCR beta chains on its list as cytomegalovirus-associated.

It was with 60 Vbeta and 13 Jbeta primers that the PCR ran. Only in-frame clones appear in the TCRdb table, and some are missing; sequencing was by immunoSEQ multiplex PCR. The data show hundreds of thousands of clones, with about 77% seen just once and more than 0.45% held by the top ten. Regarding this clone: What it binds is unknown.

This TCR was recovered from a boy aged 5-17 years in good health and CMV-seronegative. Sequenced: PBMCs.

As DNA, the CDR3 is TGTGCCAGCAGTTTTTCGGAGAGCCAGCAGTTCTTC. It codes for CASSFSESQQFF. This rearrangement joins TRBV27 to TRBJ2-1; no reliable D call. CDR3 length: 12 residues. Germline loops: CDR1 MNHEY, CDR2 SMNVEV (reference sequence). V gave up 3 bases and J gave up 11 bases, with 11 bases separating them.